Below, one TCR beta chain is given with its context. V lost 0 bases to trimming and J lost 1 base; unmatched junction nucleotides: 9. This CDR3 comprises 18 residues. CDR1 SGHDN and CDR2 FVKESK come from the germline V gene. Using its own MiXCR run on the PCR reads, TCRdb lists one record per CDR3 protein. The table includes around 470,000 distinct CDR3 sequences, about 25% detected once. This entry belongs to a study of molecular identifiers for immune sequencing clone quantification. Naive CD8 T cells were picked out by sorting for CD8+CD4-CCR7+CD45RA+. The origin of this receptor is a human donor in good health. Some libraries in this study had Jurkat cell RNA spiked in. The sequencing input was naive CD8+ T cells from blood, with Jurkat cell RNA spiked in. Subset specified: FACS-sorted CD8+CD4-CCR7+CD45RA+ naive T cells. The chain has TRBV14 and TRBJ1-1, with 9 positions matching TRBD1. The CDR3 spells CASSQELVMTGGNTEAFF. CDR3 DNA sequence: TGTGCCAGCAGCCAAGAATTAGTCATGACAGGGGGGAACACTGAAGCTTTCTTT.